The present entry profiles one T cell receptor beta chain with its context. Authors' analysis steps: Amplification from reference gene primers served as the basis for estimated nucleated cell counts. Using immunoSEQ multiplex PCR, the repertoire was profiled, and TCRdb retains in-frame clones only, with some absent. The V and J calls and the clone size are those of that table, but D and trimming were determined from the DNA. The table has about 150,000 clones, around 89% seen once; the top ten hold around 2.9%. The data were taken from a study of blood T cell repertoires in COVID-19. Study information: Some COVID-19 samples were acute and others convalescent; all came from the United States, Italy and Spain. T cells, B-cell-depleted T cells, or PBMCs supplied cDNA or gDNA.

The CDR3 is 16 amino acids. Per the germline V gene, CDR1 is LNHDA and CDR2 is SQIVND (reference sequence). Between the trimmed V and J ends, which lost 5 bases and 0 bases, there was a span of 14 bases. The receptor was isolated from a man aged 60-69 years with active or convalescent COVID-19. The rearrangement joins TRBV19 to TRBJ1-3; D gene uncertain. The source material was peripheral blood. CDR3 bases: TGTGCCAGTAGTCCCCAATTTTCATTCTCTGGAAACACCATATATTTT. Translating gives CASSPQFSFSGNTIYF.